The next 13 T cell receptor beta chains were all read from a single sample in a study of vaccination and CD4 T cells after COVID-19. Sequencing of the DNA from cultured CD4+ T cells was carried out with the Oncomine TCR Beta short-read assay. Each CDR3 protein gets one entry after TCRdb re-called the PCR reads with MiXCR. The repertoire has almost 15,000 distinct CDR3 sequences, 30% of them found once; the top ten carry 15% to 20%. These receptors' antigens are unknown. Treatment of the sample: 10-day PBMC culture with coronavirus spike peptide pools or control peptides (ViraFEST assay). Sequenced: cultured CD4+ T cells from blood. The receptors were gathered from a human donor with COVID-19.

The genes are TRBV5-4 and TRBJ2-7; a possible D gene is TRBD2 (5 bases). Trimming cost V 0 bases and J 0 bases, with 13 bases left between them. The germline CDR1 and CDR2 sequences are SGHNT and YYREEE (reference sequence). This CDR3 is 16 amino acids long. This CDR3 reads CASSLVRGTSSYEQYF. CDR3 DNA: TGTGCCAGCAGCTTGGTTCGGGGTACGAGCTCCTACGAGCAGTACTTC.

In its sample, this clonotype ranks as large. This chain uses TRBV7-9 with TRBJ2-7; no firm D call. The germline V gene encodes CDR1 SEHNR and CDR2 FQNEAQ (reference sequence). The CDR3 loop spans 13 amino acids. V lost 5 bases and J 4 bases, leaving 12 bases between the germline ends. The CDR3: CASSLSTDYEQYF. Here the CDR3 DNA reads TGTGCCAGCAGCCTCTCAACCGATTACGAGCAGTACTTC.

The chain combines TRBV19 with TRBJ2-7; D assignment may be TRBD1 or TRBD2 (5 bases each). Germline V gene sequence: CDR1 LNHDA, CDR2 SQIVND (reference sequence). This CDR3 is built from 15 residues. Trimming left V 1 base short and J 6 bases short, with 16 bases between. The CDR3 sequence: CASSIVPGLPGEQYF. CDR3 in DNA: TGTGCCAGTAGTATAGTCCCGGGGCTACCGGGCGAGCAGTACTTC.

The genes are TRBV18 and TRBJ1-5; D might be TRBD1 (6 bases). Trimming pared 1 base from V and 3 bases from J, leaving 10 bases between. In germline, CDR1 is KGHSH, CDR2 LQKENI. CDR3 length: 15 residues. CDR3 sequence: CASSPLDRHNQPQHF. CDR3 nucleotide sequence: TGTGCCAGCTCACCACTCGACAGGCACAATCAGCCCCAGCATTTT.

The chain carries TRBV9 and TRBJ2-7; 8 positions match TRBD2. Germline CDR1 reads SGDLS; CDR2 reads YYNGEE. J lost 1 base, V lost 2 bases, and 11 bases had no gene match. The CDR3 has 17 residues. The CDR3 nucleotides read TGTGCCAGCAGCGTCAACCAAGCGGCGGGGGGTTCCTACGAGCAGTACTTC. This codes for CASSVNQAAGGSYEQYF.

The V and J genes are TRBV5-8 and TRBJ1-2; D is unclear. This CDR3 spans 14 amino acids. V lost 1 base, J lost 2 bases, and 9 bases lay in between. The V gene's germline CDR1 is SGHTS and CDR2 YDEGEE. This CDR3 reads CASSLSLRNYGYTF. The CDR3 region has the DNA TGTGCCAGCAGCTTGAGCCTCCGGAACTATGGCTACACCTTC. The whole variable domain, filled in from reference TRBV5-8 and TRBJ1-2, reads EAGVTQSPTHLIKTRGQQATLRCSPISGHTSVYWYQQALGLGLQFLLWYDEGEERNRGNFPPRFSGRQFPNYSSELNVNALELEDSALYLCASSLSLRNYGYTFGSGTRLTVV.

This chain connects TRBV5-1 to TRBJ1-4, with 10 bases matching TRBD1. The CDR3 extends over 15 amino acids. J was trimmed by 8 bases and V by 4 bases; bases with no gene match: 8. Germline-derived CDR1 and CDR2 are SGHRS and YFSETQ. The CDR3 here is CASSAGTGAQEKLFF. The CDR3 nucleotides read TGCGCCAGCAGCGCAGGGACAGGGGCTCAGGAAAAACTGTTTTTT.

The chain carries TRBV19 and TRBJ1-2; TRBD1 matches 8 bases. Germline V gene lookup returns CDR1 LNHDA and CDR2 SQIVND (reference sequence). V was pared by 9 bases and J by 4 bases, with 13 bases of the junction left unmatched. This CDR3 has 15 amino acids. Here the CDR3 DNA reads TGTGCCAGCAGAATCCTACAGGGGGTGGGCTATGGCTACACCTTC. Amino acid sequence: CASRILQGVGYGYTF.

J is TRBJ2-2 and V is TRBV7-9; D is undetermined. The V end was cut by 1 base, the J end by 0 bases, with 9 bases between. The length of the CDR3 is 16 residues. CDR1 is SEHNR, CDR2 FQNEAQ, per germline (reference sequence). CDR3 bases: TGTGCCAGCAGCTTAGTTTCAGGAACGAACACCGGGGAGCTGTTTTTT. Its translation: CASSLVSGTNTGELFF.

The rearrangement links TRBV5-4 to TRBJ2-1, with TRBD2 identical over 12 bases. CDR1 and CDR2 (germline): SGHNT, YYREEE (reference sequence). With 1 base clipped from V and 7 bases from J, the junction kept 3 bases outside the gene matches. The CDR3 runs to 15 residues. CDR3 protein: CASSLTSGGRNEQFF. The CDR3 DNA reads TGTGCCAGCAGCTTGACTAGCGGGGGGCGTAATGAGCAGTTCTTC.

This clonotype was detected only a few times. CDR3 in DNA: TGCGCCAGCAGTAAGGGACAGAACACTGAAGCTTTCTTT. It encodes CASSKGQNTEAFF. The chain joins TRBV10-1 to TRBJ1-1, with D maybe TRBD1 (6 bases). Germline values: CDR1 WNHNN, CDR2 SYGVQD (reference sequence). Deletions cut 5 bases from V and 1 base from J, with 8 bases between. This CDR3 region has 13 residues.

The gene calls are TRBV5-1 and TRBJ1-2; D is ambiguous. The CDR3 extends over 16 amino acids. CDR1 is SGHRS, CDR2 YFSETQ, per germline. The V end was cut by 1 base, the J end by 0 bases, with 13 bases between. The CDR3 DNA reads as TGCGCCAGCAGCTTGTTAGGTGTGGAGGCTAACTATGGCTACACCTTC. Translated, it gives CASSLLGVEANYGYTF.

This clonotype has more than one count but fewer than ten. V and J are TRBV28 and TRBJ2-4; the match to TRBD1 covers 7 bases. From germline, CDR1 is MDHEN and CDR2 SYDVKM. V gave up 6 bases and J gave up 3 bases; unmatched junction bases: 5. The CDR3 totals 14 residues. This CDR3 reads CASRRWDSKNIQYF. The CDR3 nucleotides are TGTGCCAGCAGGCGATGGGACAGCAAAAACATTCAGTACTTC.